A single sample is the source of the 5 T cell receptor beta chains below, sequenced in a study of identical twins. One entry per CDR3 protein results from TCRdb running MiXCR on the 5' RACE reads. The profile covers 690,000 or so distinct CDR3 sequences, with roughly 8% appearing a single time and 0.75% to 1% taken by the ten largest. These sequences were also reported in another study, on yellow fever vaccine responses in identical twins.

Sequencing was performed on PBMCs. The receptor source for this set is a woman younger than 30 in good health.

This clonotype was counted only a few times. V and J are TRBV11-1 and TRBJ2-2; 7 positions agree with TRBD1. Looked up from germline, CDR1 is SGHAT and CDR2 is FQDESV (reference sequence). V shed 5 bases and J 2 bases; nucleotides not matched to a gene: 5. This CDR3 contains 15 residues. CDR3 bases: TGTGCCAGCAGCCCGGGACAGCATAACACCGGGGAGCTGTTTTTT. Its protein product is CASSPGQHNTGELFF.

CDR3: CASSLRDRPSYEQYF. The CDR3 coding sequence is TGTGCCAGCAGTTTGAGGGACAGGCCCTCCTACGAGCAGTACTTC. The gene calls are TRBV27 and TRBJ2-7, with TRBD1 identical over 8 bases. This CDR3 is built from 15 residues. Germline loops: CDR1 MNHEY, CDR2 SMNVEV (reference sequence). Trimming at V came to 3 bases and at J to 0 bases, leaving 4 bases not matched to a gene.

There are a few counts of this clonotype. V usage is TRBV11-2 and J usage is TRBJ2-1; no clear D. Trimming stripped 1 base from V and 8 bases from J, with 21 bases between. CDR3 length: 17 amino acids. Per germline, CDR1 SGHAT and CDR2 FQNNGV. The DNA for the CDR3 is TGTGCCAGCAGCTTAGCTCTTTCCACAGTAGGATCGGATGAGCAGTTCTTC. Protein: CASSLALSTVGSDEQFF.

This clonotype was recorded a few times. The V call is TRBV20-1, the J call TRBJ2-7; D possibly corresponds to TRBD1 (5 bases). V gave up 1 base and J gave up 2 bases, with 12 bases separating them. From germline, CDR1 is DFQATT and CDR2 SNEGSKA (reference sequence). This CDR3 has 14 amino acids. The CDR3 nucleotides are TGCAGTGCTAGAGTTTCCCCAGGGCCCTACGAGCAGTACTTC. Translating it yields CSARVSPGPYEQYF.

This clonotype has at least ten counts. The CDR3 DNA reads as TGTGCCAGCAGTTTAGTTGGGGGTCAAGGAACAGATACGCAGTATTTT. This translates into CASSLVGGQGTDTQYF. The chain recombines TRBV12-3 or TRBV12-4 with TRBJ2-3; D is possibly TRBD1 or TRBD2 (5 bases each). This CDR3 has 16 amino acids. The ends were cut back, 1 base at V and 3 bases at J, with 14 bases in the middle.